One T cell receptor beta chain is described in this entry. This specimen includes other DNA sequences encoding the same CDR3. This entry is derived from a study of blood T cell repertoires in COVID-19. In the study overall: In each case, the material was cDNA or gDNA derived from T cells, B-cell-depleted T cells, or PBMCs.

Per the germline V gene, CDR1 is SEHNR and CDR2 is FQNEAQ (reference sequence). V shed 2 bases, J shed 6 bases, and the junction held 7 bases outside the gene matches. This CDR3 has 17 residues. Generated by immunoSEQ multiplex PCR, the TCRdb table keeps only in-frame clones and is missing some. The table has about 300,000 clones, around 90% seen once. In terms of age and location, participants ranged from about 18 to 95 years and lived in around 22 US areas. Cohorts were based on clinical histories the participants reported. Donors in Cohort 3 who had recovered were those with two negative PCRs, healthcare professional clearance, or resolution of their symptoms.

The chain combines TRBV7-9 with TRBJ2-2, with 12 bases aligning to TRBD2. The sequence derives from a woman in her 30s who had recovered from COVID-19. Sequencing input: PBMCs or T cells enriched from blood (not recorded which). Written as DNA, the CDR3 is TGTGCCAGCAGCTTAAGACTAGCGGGAGATGCGCCCGGGGAGCTGTTTTTT. Amino acids: CASSLRLAGDAPGELFF.